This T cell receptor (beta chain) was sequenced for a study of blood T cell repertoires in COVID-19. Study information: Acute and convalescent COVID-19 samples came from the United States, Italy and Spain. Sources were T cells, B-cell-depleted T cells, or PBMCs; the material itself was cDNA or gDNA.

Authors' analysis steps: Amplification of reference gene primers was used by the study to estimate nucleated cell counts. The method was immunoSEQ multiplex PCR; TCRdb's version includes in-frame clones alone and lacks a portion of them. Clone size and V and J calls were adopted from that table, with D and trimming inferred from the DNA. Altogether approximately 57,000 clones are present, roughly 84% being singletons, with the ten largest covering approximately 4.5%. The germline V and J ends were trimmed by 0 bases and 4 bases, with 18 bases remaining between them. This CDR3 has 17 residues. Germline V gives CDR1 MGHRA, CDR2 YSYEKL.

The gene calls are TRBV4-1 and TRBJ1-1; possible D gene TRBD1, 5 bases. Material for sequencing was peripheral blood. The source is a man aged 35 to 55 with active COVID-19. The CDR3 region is CASSQDWTSLAGTEAFF. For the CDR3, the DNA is TGCGCCAGCAGCCAAGACTGGACAAGCCTAGCGGGCACTGAAGCTTTCTTT.